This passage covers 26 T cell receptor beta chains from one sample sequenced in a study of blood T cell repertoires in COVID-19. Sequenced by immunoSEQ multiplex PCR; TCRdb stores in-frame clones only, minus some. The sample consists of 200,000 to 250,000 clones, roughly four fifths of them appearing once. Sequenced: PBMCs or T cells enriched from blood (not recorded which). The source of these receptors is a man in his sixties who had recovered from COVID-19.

The CDR3 sequence is CASSHSFATNEKLFF. The CDR3 nucleotides read TGCGCCAGCAGTCACAGCTTTGCAACTAATGAAAAACTGTTTTTT. V gene TRBV10-1 combines with J gene TRBJ1-4; no definite D call. Per germline, CDR1 WNHNN and CDR2 SYGVQD (reference sequence). The V and J ends lost 5 bases and 0 bases respectively, with 10 bases between them. This CDR3 has 15 amino acids.

CDR3 sequence (DNA): TGTGCCAGCAGCTTTAGCCAGGGGGCCGGCGGGGAGCTGTTTTTT. It yields the protein CASSFSQGAGGELFF. V and J are TRBV7-2 and TRBJ2-2, with 8 bases fitting TRBD1. This CDR3 comprises 15 residues. CDR1 and CDR2 (germline): SGHTA, FQGNSA. V was pared by 3 bases and J by 7 bases, with 7 bases of the junction left unmatched.

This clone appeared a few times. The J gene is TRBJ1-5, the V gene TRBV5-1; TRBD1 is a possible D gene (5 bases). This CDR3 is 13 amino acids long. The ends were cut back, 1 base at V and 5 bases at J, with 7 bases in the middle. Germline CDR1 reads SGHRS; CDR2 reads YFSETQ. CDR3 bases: TGCGCCAGCAGCTTGTGGGGGGATCAGCCCCAGCATTTT. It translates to CASSLWGDQPQHF.

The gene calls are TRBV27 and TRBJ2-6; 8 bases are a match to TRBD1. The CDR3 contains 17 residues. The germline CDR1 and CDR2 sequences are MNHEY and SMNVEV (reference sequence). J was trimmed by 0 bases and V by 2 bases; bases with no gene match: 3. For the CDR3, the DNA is TGTGCCAGCAGTTTAGGGGACAGGCTCTCTGGGGCCAACGTCCTGACTTTC. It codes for CASSLGDRLSGANVLTF.

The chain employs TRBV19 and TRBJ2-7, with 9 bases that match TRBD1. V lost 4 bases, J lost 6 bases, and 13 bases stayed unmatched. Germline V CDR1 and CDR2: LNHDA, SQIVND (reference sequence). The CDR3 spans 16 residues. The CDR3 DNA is TGTGCCAGTAGTACTTCTTGGGGACAGGGACTTCTCGAGCAGTACTTC. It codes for CASSTSWGQGLLEQYF.

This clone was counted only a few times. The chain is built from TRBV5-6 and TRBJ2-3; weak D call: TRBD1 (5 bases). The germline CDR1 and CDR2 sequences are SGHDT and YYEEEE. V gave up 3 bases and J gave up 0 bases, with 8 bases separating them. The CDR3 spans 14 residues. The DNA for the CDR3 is TGTGCCAGCAGCTCAGGGCTTAGCACAGATACGCAGTATTTT. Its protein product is CASSSGLSTDTQYF.

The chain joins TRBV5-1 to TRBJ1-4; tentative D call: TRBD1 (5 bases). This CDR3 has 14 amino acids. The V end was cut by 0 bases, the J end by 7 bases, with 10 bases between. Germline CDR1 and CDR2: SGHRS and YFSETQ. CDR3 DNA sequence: TGCGCCAGCAGCTTGGATTGGGGGGGTGAAAAACTGTTTTTT. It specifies CASSLDWGGEKLFF.

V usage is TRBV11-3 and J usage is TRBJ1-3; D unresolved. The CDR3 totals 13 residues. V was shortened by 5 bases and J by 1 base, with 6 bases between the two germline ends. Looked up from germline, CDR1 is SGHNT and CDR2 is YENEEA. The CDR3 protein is CASSARSGNTIYF. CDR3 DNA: TGTGCCAGCAGCGCCAGATCTGGAAACACCATATATTTT.

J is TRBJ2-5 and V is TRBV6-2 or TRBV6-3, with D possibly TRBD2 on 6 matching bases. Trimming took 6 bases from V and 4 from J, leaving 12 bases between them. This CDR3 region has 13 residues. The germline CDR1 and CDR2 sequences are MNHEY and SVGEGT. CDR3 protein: CASSMTSSETQYF. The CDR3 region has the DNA TGTGCCAGCAGCATGACTAGTTCAGAGACCCAGTACTTC.

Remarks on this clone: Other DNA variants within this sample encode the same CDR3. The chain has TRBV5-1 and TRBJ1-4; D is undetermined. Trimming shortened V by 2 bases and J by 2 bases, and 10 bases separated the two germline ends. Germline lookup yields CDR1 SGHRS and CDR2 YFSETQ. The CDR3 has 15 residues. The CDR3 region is CASSLSQPTNEKLFF. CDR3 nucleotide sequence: TGCGCCAGCAGCTTATCACAGCCCACTAATGAAAAACTGTTTTTT.

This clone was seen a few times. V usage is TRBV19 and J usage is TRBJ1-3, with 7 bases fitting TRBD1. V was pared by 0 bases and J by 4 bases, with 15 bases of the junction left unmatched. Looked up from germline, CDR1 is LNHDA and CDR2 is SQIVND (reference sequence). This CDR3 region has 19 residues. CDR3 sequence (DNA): TGTGCCAGTAGTATAGATCGGGACAGAAACACCATCCGAGGAAACACCATATATTTT. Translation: CASSIDRDRNTIRGNTIYF.

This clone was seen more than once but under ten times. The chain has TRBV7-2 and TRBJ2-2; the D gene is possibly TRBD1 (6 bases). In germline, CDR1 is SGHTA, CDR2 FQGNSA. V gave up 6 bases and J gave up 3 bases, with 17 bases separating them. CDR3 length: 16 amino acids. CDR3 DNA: TGTGCCAGCAGTAATAACTACAGGGTCGACACCGGGGAGCTGTTTTTT. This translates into CASSNNYRVDTGELFF.

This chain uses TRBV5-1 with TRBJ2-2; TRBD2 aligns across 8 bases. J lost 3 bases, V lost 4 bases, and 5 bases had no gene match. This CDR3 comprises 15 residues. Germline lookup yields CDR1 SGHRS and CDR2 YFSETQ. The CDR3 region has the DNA TGCGCCAGCAGCGTTAGCGGGGACTACACCGGGGAGCTGTTTTTT. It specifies CASSVSGDYTGELFF.

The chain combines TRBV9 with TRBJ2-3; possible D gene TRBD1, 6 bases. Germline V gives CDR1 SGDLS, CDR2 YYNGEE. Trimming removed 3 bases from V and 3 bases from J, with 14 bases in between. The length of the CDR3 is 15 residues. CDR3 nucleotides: TGTGCCAGCAGCGGCCGGGACACCCCAACAGATACGCAGTATTTT. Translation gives CASSGRDTPTDTQYF.

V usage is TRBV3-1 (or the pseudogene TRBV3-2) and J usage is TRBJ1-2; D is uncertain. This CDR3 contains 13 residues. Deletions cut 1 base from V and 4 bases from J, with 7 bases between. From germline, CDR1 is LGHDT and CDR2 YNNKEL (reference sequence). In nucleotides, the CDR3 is TGTGCCAGCAGCCAAGCGGTCCTCTATGGCTACACCTTC. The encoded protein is CASSQAVLYGYTF.

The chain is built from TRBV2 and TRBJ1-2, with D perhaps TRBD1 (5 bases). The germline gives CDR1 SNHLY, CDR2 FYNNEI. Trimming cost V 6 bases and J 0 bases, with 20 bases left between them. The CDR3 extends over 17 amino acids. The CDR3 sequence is CASSLMGQALTNYGYTF. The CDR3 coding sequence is TGTGCCAGCAGCCTTATGGGGCAGGCCTTGACTAACTATGGCTACACCTTC.

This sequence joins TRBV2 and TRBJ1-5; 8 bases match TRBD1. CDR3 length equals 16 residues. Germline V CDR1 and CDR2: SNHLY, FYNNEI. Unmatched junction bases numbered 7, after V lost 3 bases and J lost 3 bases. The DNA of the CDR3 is TGTGCCAGCAGTGAGCAGAGACAGGGGAACAATCAGCCCCAGCATTTT. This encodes CASSEQRQGNNQPQHF.

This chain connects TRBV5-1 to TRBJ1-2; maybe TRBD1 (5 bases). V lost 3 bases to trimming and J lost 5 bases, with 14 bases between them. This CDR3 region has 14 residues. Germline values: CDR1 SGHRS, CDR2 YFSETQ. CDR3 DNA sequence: TGCGCCAGCAGCTCAGGGTCGGCGGGATATGGCTACACCTTC. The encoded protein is CASSSGSAGYGYTF.

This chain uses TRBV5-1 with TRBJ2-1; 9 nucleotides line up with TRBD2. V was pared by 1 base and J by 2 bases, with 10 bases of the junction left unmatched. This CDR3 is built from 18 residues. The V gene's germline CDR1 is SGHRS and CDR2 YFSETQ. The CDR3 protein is CASSLWGISGGPYNEQFF. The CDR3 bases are TGCGCCAGCAGCTTGTGGGGAATTAGCGGGGGCCCCTACAATGAGCAGTTCTTC.

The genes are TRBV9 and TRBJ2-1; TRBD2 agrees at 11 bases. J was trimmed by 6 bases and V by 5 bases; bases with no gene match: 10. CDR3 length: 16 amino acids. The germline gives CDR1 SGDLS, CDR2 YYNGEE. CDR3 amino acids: CASRNTGLAGPNEQFF. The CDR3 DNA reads TGTGCCAGCAGGAATACCGGACTAGCGGGCCCCAATGAGCAGTTCTTC.

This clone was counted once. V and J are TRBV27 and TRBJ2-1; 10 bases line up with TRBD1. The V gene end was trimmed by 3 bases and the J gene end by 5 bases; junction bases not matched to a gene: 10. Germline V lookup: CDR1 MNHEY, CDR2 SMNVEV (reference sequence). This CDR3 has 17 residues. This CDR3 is CASSLGQGPHINNEQFF. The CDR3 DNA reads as TGTGCCAGCAGTTTGGGACAGGGGCCTCACATTAACAATGAGCAGTTCTTC.

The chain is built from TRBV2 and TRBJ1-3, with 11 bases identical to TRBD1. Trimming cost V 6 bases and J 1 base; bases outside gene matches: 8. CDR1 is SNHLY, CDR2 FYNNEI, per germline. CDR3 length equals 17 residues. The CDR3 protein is CASRAGQGVGSGNTIYF. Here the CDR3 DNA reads TGTGCCAGCAGGGCGGGACAGGGGGTCGGGTCTGGAAACACCATATATTTT.

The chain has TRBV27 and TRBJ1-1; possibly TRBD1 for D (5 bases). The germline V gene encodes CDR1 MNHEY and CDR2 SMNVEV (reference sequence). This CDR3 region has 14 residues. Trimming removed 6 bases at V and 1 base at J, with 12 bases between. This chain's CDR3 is CASRARQGNTEAFF. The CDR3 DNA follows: TGTGCCAGCAGAGCTAGGCAGGGGAACACTGAAGCTTTCTTT.

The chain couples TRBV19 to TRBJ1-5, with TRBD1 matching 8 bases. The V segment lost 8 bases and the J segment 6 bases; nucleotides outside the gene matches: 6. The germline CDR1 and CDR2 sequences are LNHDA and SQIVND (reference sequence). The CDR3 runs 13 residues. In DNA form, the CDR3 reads TGTGCCAGTGTACAGGGGGTAGGTCAGCCCCAGCATTTT. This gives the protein CASVQGVGQPQHF.

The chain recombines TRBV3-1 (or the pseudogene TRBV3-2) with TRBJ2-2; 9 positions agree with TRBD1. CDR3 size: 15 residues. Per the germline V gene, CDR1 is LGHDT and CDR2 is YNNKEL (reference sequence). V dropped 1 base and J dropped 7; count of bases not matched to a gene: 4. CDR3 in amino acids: CASSQVGTGFGELFF. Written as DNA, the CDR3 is TGTGCCAGCAGCCAAGTCGGGACAGGGTTCGGGGAGCTGTTTTTT.

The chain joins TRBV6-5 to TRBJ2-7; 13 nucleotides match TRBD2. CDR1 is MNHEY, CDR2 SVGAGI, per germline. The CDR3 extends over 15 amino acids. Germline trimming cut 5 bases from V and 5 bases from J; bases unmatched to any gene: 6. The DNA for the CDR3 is TGTGCCAGCAGTAAATGGACTAGCGGGGGCCACGAGCAGTACTTC. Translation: CASSKWTSGGHEQYF.